One sample yielded the 5 T cell receptor beta chains listed below, sequenced in a study of PD-L1 blockade in urothelial cancer. As to time point: pretreatment peripheral blood. Profiled with immunoSEQ multiplex PCR; TCRdb holds only in-frame clones, not every one. Of some 71,000 clones in the sample, approximately 86% were seen once. The sample in question was PBMCs, obtained around atezolizumab (anti-PD-L1) treatment. The origin of the receptors is a man between 60 and 75 years old with urothelial cancer.

The J gene is TRBJ2-5, the V gene TRBV5-6, with 10 positions matching TRBD2. The germline V gene has CDR1 SGHDT and CDR2 YYEEEE. V lost 5 bases to trimming and J lost 2 bases; unmatched junction nucleotides: 12. CDR3 size: 17 residues. In DNA, the CDR3 is TGTGCCAGCAGTTCGGCCCGGCTAGCGGGGGTACAAGAGACCCAGTACTTC. As protein: CASSSARLAGVQETQYF.

The V gene is TRBV7-8, the J gene TRBJ2-7; 7 positions match TRBD2. The V gene's germline CDR1 is SGHVS and CDR2 FQNEAQ. V dropped 5 bases and J dropped 7; count of bases not matched to a gene: 2. The CDR3 covers 11 residues. The CDR3 here is CASSRRGEQYF. CDR3 in DNA: TGTGCCAGCAGCCGGCGGGGGGAGCAGTACTTC.

V gene TRBV19 combines with J gene TRBJ2-5; 9 bases fit TRBD1. The J segment lost 5 bases and the V segment lost 5 bases, leaving 6 bases of the junction unmatched. This CDR3 has 14 residues. The V gene's germline CDR1 is LNHDA and CDR2 SQIVND (reference sequence). The CDR3 bases are TGTGCCAGTAGTGCACAGGGGGCAGTGGAGACCCAGTACTTC. It is translated as CASSAQGAVETQYF.

The V call is TRBV11-2, the J call TRBJ1-4, with D uncertain. Trimming took off 0 bases at V and 7 bases at J, with 6 bases between the two ends. Germline assignment: CDR1 SGHAT and CDR2 FQNNGV. The CDR3 loop spans 13 amino acids. CDR3 nucleotides: TGTGCCAGCAGCTTAGATAACGGTGAAAAACTGTTTTTT. Protein product: CASSLDNGEKLFF.

This clone was observed a single time. This chain links TRBV5-1 with TRBJ2-2; TRBD2 agrees at 12 bases. V was clipped by 0 bases and J by 3 bases; unmatched bases: 9. The germline CDR1 and CDR2 sequences are SGHRS and YFSETQ. CDR3 size: 19 residues. CDR3 DNA sequence: TGCGCCAGCAGCTTGGGGGACCTAGCGGGAGGGGAATACACCGGGGAGCTGTTTTTT. This encodes CASSLGDLAGGEYTGELFF.